One sample yielded the 13 T cell receptor beta chains listed below, sequenced in a study of shared clonotypes between healthy human individuals. Assay used: immunoSEQ multiplex PCR; TCRdb lists only in-frame clones, some missing. Of 400,000 to 500,000 clones listed, roughly 85% are singletons. Sequences were obtained from PBMCs. The receptor set was obtained from a woman aged 40 to 55 in good health. Some clones in this sample may be carry-over from other donors' samples.

The chain recombines TRBV19 with TRBJ2-7, with 9 bases aligning to TRBD2. J was trimmed by 5 bases and V by 6 bases; bases with no gene match: 23. The CDR3 covers 19 residues. CDR1 and CDR2 from the germline V gene are LNHDA and SQIVND (reference sequence). The CDR3 DNA sequence: TGTGCCAGTAGCCAGCCGCGGGGTAGCGGGAGAAGTCTTCTCCACGAGCAGTACTTC. Protein: CASSQPRGSGRSLLHEQYF.

This clone turned up a few times. The J gene is TRBJ1-2, the V gene TRBV27, with 8 bases that match TRBD1. This CDR3 has 16 residues. Germline V gene sequence: CDR1 MNHEY, CDR2 SMNVEV (reference sequence). V gave up 5 bases and J gave up 0 bases; unmatched junction bases: 8. CDR3 DNA: TGTGCCAGCAGTCCTCATAGACAGGGGTCTAACTATGGCTACACCTTC. It translates to CASSPHRQGSNYGYTF.

The chain is built from TRBV7-3 and TRBJ2-3, with D tentatively TRBD2 (6 bases). Trimming took 3 bases from V and 4 from J, leaving 11 bases between them. Germline values: CDR1 SGHTA, CDR2 FQGTGA. The CDR3 is 14 amino acids. CDR3 coding DNA: TGTGCCAGCAGCTTCGGAGGGGCGGCAGATACGCAGTATTTT. It encodes CASSFGGAADTQYF. Drawing the rest from reference TRBV7-3 and TRBJ2-3, the complete variable domain is GAGVSQTPSNKVTEKGKYVELRCDPISGHTALYWYRQSLGQGPEFLIYFQGTGAADDSGLPNDRFFAVRPEGSVSTLKIQRTERGDSAVYLCASSFGGAADTQYFGPGTRLTVL.

This clone came up many times. Within the sample, other DNA sequences also encode this same CDR3. CDR3: CASSQGGYGYTF. In DNA form, the CDR3 reads TGTGCCAGCAGCCAAGGGGGCTATGGCTACACCTTC. The chain recombines TRBV11-1 with TRBJ1-2; weak D call: TRBD1 (6 bases). Germline V gene sequence: CDR1 SGHAT, CDR2 FQDESV (reference sequence). The ends were cut back, 5 bases at V and 4 bases at J, with 8 bases in the middle. The CDR3 contains 12 residues.

V gene TRBV18 combines with J gene TRBJ2-5; D possibly corresponds to TRBD2 (6 bases). V lost 1 base, J lost 3 bases, and 6 bases lay in between. Germline values: CDR1 KGHSH, CDR2 LQKENI. CDR3 size: 13 residues. CDR3 sequence (DNA): TGTGCCAGCTCACCACAGCGGGAAGAGACCCAGTACTTC. Translation gives CASSPQREETQYF.

This clone was counted a single time. The chain uses TRBV19 and TRBJ2-1; D call uncertain. The ends were cut back, 3 bases at V and 3 bases at J, with 12 bases in the middle. CDR1 is LNHDA and CDR2 is SQIVND in the germline V gene (reference sequence). This CDR3 region has 15 residues. The CDR3 DNA reads as TGTGCCAGTAGTATCTTGGCAGGCAACTACAATGAGCAGTTCTTC. Translating it yields CASSILAGNYNEQFF.

This clone was seen a few times. This chain joins TRBV30 and TRBJ1-1; a weak D match, TRBD1 (5 bases). The V gene lost 3 bases and the J gene lost 1 base, with 9 bases spanning the gap. This CDR3 region has 13 residues. From germline, CDR1 is GTSNPN and CDR2 SVGIG (reference sequence). The CDR3 reads CAWRRTPNTEAFF. DNA for the CDR3: TGTGCCTGGAGGCGGACACCGAACACTGAAGCTTTCTTT. The whole variable domain, filled in from reference TRBV30 and TRBJ1-1, reads SQTIHQWPATLVQPVGSPLSLECTVEGTSNPNLYWYRQAAGRGLQLLFYSVGIGQISSEVPQNLSASRPQDRQFILSSKKLLLSDSGFYLCAWRRTPNTEAFFGQGTRLTVV.

This clone was picked up a small number of times. The chain is built from TRBV2 and TRBJ2-7; TRBD2 matches 7 bases. Germline V lookup: CDR1 SNHLY, CDR2 FYNNEI. CDR3 length equals 11 residues. The V gene end was trimmed by 7 bases and the J gene end by 9 bases; junction bases not matched to a gene: 6. The CDR3 protein is CASTRDYLQYF. In DNA form, the CDR3 reads TGTGCCAGCACCCGGGACTACCTGCAGTACTTC.

The chain combines TRBV19 with TRBJ2-1, with 8 bases that match TRBD2. The junction had 6 bases not matched to a gene; V was cut back by 5 bases and J by 0 bases. The CDR3 spans 16 residues. The germline V gene encodes CDR1 LNHDA and CDR2 SQIVND (reference sequence). CDR3 sequence (DNA): TGTGCCAGTAGTTTACTAGCGGAAAGCTCCTACAATGAGCAGTTCTTC. Amino acids: CASSLLAESSYNEQFF.

This chain links TRBV19 with TRBJ2-7, with D unresolved. Germline lookup yields CDR1 LNHDA and CDR2 SQIVND (reference sequence). The CDR3 covers 13 residues. Trimming took 1 base from V and 6 from J, leaving 10 bases between them. CDR3 sequence (DNA): TGTGCCAGTAGTATAGTTGAAGACGCCGAGCAGTACTTC. It specifies CASSIVEDAEQYF.

This clone was detected a few times. The CDR3: CASSSIRLAGGAYNEQFF. The CDR3 DNA reads TGTGCCAGCAGCTCCATCCGACTAGCGGGAGGGGCTTACAATGAGCAGTTCTTC. The rearrangement joins TRBV7-9 to TRBJ2-1, with 14 nucleotides matching TRBD2. The ends lost 4 bases at V and 4 bases at J; junction bases unmatched: 9. The CDR3 consists of 18 residues. From germline, CDR1 is SEHNR and CDR2 FQNEAQ (reference sequence).

Only a few counts were recorded for this clone. The CDR3 loop reads CACGMGGETQYF. The DNA of the CDR3 is TGTGCCTGCGGAATGGGCGGAGAGACCCAGTACTTC. This chain joins TRBV2 and TRBJ2-5; D call uncertain. Trimming removed 11 bases at V and 4 bases at J, with 14 bases between. Germline V gene sequence: CDR1 SNHLY, CDR2 FYNNEI. The CDR3 totals 12 residues.

The chain uses TRBV19 and TRBJ2-4; D may be TRBD1 (5 bases). The CDR3 contains 13 residues. Germline-derived CDR1 and CDR2 are LNHDA and SQIVND (reference sequence). V lost 3 bases and J 4 bases, leaving 7 bases between the germline ends. The CDR3 DNA sequence: TGTGCCAGTAGTATGGGGCCGAAAAACATTCAGTACTTC. Amino acids: CASSMGPKNIQYF.